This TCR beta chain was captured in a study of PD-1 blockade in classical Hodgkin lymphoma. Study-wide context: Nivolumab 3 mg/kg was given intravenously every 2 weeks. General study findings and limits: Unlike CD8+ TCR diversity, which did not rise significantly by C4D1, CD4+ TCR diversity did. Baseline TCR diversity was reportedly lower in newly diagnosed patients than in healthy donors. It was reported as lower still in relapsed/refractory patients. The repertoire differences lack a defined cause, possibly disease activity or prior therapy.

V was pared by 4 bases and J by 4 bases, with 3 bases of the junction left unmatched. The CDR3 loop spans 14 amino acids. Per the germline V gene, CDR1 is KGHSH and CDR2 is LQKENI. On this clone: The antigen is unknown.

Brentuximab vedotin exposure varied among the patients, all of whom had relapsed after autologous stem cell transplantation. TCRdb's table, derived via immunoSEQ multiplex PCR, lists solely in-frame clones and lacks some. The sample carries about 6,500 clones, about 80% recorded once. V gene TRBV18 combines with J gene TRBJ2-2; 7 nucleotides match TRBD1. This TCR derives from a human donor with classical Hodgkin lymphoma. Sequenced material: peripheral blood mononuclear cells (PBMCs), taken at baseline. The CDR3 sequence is CASSQGQTTGELFF. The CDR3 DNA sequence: TGTGCCAGCTCACAGGGACAGACCACCGGGGAGCTGTTTTTT.